This T cell receptor beta chain was identified in a study of beta chain features in type 1 diabetes. Study results and caveats: TCRB repertoires of naive, central memory and Treg cells appeared more similar among patients than among healthy donors.

Remarks on this clone: Its specificity is unknown.

The CDR3 extends over 13 amino acids. Germline CDR1 and CDR2: SGHTA and FQGNSA. The whole isolated RNA underwent reverse transcription, so sequencing captured expressed TCRB transcripts. Profiled with immunoSEQ multiplex PCR; TCRdb holds only in-frame clones, not every one. This sample has 900,000 or so clones, with roughly 15% found just once. This rearrangement joins TRBV7-2 to TRBJ2-5; the D is unclear. The DNA end is a closer match to TRBJ2-7, so the J assignment may be wrong. Sequencing was carried out using naive CD4+ T cells from blood. This sequence originates from a woman younger than 30 in good health. The CDR3 nucleotides read TGTGCCAGCAGCCCGGTGAGCCGCTACGAGCAGTACTTC. This encodes CASSPVSRYEQYF.